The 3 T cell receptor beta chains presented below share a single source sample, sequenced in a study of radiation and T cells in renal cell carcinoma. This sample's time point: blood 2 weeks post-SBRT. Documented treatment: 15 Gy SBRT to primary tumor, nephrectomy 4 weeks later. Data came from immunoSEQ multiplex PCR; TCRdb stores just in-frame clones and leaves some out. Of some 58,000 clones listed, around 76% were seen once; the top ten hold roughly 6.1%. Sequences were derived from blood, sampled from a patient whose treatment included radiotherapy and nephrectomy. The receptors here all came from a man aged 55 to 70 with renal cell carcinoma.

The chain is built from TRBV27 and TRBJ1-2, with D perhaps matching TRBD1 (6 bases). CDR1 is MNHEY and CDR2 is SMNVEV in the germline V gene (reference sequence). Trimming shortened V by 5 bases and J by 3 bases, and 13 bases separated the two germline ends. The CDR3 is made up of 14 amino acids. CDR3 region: CASSPYEGDYGYTF. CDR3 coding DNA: TGTGCCAGCAGTCCCTACGAGGGGGACTATGGCTACACCTTC.

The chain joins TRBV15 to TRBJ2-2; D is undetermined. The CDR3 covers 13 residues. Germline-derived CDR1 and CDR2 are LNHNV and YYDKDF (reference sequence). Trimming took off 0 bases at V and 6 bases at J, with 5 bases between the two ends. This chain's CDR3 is CATSRESPGELFF. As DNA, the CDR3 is TGTGCCACCAGCAGAGAATCTCCCGGGGAGCTGTTTTTT. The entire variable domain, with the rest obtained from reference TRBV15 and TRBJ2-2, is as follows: DAMVIQNPRYQVTQFGKPVTLSCSQTLNHNVMYWYQQKSSQAPKLLFHYYDKDFNNEADTPDNFQSRRPNTSFCFLDIRSPGLGDTAMYLCATSRESPGELFFGEGSRLTVL.

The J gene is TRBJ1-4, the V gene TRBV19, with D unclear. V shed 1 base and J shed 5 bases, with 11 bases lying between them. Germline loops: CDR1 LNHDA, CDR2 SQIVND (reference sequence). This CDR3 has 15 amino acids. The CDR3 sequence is CASSIAGPRNEKLFF. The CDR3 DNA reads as TGTGCCAGTAGTATAGCCGGACCCAGGAATGAAAAACTGTTTTTT.